The entry below describes one T cell receptor beta chain. The antigen remains undetermined. This CDR3 is built from 13 residues. Deletions cut 4 bases from V and 4 bases from J, with 10 bases between. Per the germline V gene, CDR1 is LNHDA and CDR2 is SQIVND (reference sequence). Healthy people donating bone marrow made up the donors. Researchers ran the PCR with 60 Vbeta and 13 Jbeta primers. In the authors' workflow: The authors later counted roughly 77 million unique TCR beta chains, approximately 10 million of them shared. Measured with immunoSEQ multiplex PCR; TCRdb has only the in-frame clones, and not every one. From that table come the V and J calls and clone size; the DNA was used to work out D and trimming. The sample consists of roughly 69,000 clones, approximately 71% of them appearing once. The entry originates in a study of cytomegalovirus exposure and HLA in healthy donors. Study-wide points: Under in vitro conditions, a few CMV-associated chains were confirmed as specific for CMV antigens.

The V call is TRBV19, the J call TRBJ2-5, with TRBD2 as a possible D gene (6 bases). The sequencing input was PBMCs. This sequence was found in a man aged 45 to 65 in good health and CMV-seronegative. DNA for the CDR3: TGTGCCAGTAGTACCCGGGGGAGAGAGACCCAGTACTTC. Its translation: CASSTRGRETQYF.